Listed below are T cell receptor beta chains from one sample, sequenced in a study of CD8 T cells in ankylosing spondylitis. In TCRdb, the 5' RACE reads were re-called with MiXCR into one record per CDR3 protein. The sample has about 250,000 distinct CDR3 sequences; about 11% are singletons. Sequencing input: blood, either unsorted or a sorted T cell fraction (not recorded which). The receptors were gathered from a male donor with ankylosing spondylitis or in good health (not recorded which). Each CDR3 is given with its conserved first and last residue. The D gene is left open where the match is weak. Clone size, where shown, is once, few, many, or a class for clones that have expanded.

D	size	V	J	CDR3	DNA
-	many	TRBV9	TRBJ2-5	CASSVEGFPRETQYF	TGTGCCAGCAGCGTAGAGGGGTTTCCACGAGAGACCCAGTACTTC
TRBD2	many	TRBV12-3/TRBV12-4	TRBJ2-7	CASSLAGDASEQYF	TGTGCCAGCAGTTTGGCGGGGGATGCGTCCGAGCAGTACTTC
TRBD1	many	TRBV12-3/TRBV12-4	TRBJ2-1	CASRLQGGHEQFF	TGTGCCAGCAGGTTACAGGGGGGACATGAGCAGTTCTTC
TRBD1	many	TRBV15	TRBJ2-3	CATSRYSPRTGGSGADTQYF	TGTGCCACCAGCAGATACTCGCCGCGGACAGGGGGCAGTGGTGCAGATACGCAGTATTTT
-	once	TRBV30	TRBJ1-2	CAWSAGVYGYTF	TGTGCCTGGAGTGCGGGGGTGTATGGCTACACCTTC
-	many	TRBV6-1	TRBJ2-7	CASRGPWADEQYF	TGTGCCAGCAGGGGACCATGGGCGGATGAGCAGTACTTC
-	-	TRBV2	TRBJ2-7	CASSEGASYEQYF	TGTGCCAGCAGTGAAGGAGCCTCCTACGAGCAGTACTTC
TRBD1	many	TRBV30	TRBJ2-1	CAWSRGSYNEQFF	TGTGCCTGGAGCAGGGGGTCCTACAATGAGCAGTTCTTC
-	few	TRBV7-9	TRBJ2-2	CASSLIWVNTGELFF	TGTGCCAGCAGCTTAATCTGGGTGAACACCGGGGAGCTGTTTTTT
TRBD1	many	TRBV5-1	TRBJ2-7	CASSQGQGIYEQYF	TGCGCCAGCAGCCAGGGACAGGGAATTTACGAGCAGTACTTC
TRBD1	many	TRBV12-3/TRBV12-4	TRBJ2-2	CASRQTGGSGELFF	TGTGCCAGCAGACAGACAGGGGGCTCCGGGGAGCTGTTTTTT
-	-	TRBV3-1	TRBJ2-6	CASSKQGPGANVLTF	TGTGCCAGCAGCAAGCAGGGTCCTGGGGCCAACGTCCTGACTTTC
TRBD1	-	TRBV12-3/TRBV12-4	TRBJ1-1	CASSLTPGGLAFF	TGTGCCAGCAGTTTGACCCCAGGGGGCTTAGCTTTCTTT
TRBD2	-	TRBV12-3/TRBV12-4	TRBJ2-1	CACRTSGSDNEQFF	TGTGCCTGTCGGACTAGCGGGAGTGACAATGAGCAGTTCTTC
TRBD2	many	TRBV20-1	TRBJ2-3	CSAQRGRFSPDTQYF	TGCAGTGCCCAGCGGGGGCGCTTCTCCCCAGATACGCAGTATTTT
-	-	TRBV29-1	TRBJ2-1	CSVEWVKGGNEQFF	TGCAGCGTTGAGTGGGTTAAAGGGGGGAATGAGCAGTTCTTC
TRBD1	many	TRBV5-1	TRBJ2-1	CASSPDRISYNEQFF	TGCGCCAGCAGCCCGGACAGGATCTCCTACAATGAGCAGTTCTTC
TRBD2	-	TRBV18	TRBJ2-3	CASSTGLAGSTDTQYF	TGTGCCAGCTCAACAGGACTAGCGGGAAGCACAGATACGCAGTATTTT
-	many	TRBV20-1	TRBJ2-5	CSASKSAVQETQYF	TGCAGTGCTAGTAAGTCAGCGGTCCAAGAGACCCAGTACTTC
-	many	TRBV27	TRBJ1-2	CASKNSGGGHGYTF	TGTGCCAGCAAGAACTCGGGGGGCGGTCATGGCTACACCTTC
-	many	TRBV7-2	TRBJ1-1	CASSLLGVKTEAFF	TGTGCCAGCAGCCTGCTAGGGGTGAAAACTGAAGCTTTCTTT
-	many	TRBV7-9	TRBJ1-1	CASSLGSRTNTEAFF	TGTGCCAGCAGCTTAGGATCACGAACGAACACTGAAGCTTTCTTT
TRBD1	many	TRBV30	TRBJ2-7	CAWSKTGLNYEQYF	TGTGCCTGGAGTAAGACAGGGCTTAACTACGAGCAGTACTTC
-	many	TRBV20-1	TRBJ2-3	CSARDPKGTDTQYF	TGCAGTGCTAGAGATCCGAAGGGCACAGATACGCAGTATTTT
-	many	TRBV20-1	TRBJ1-2	CSAGEGTYGYTF	TGCAGTGCGGGTGAGGGGACCTATGGCTACACCTTC
-	few	TRBV19	TRBJ2-5	CASSITRQETQYF	TGTGCCAGTAGTATAACCCGCCAAGAGACCCAGTACTTC
-	many	TRBV29-1	TRBJ2-7	CSVEDRASSYEQYF	TGCAGCGTTGAAGATCGGGCTAGCTCCTACGAGCAGTACTTC
TRBD2	many	TRBV10-3	TRBJ2-1	CAISALQSGGNEQFF	TGTGCCATCAGTGCCCTCCAAAGCGGGGGCAATGAGCAGTTCTTC
TRBD2	many	TRBV12-3/TRBV12-4	TRBJ2-7	CASSPGTSGFSYEQYF	TGTGCCAGCAGTCCCGGGACTAGCGGGTTCTCCTACGAGCAGTACTTC
-	many	TRBV3-1	TRBJ2-1	CASSRRPSADEQFF	TGTGCCAGCAGCCGCCGCCCAAGCGCCGATGAGCAGTTCTTC
-	many	TRBV10-3	TRBJ1-1	CAISVRGNTEAFF	TGTGCCATCAGTGTCCGGGGGAACACTGAAGCTTTCTTT
-	many	TRBV7-2	TRBJ1-2	CASSSRGGGDGYTF	TGTGCCAGCAGCTCAAGGGGAGGGGGAGATGGCTACACCTTC
TRBD1	many	TRBV6-1	TRBJ1-2	CASSEVSGQGYGYTF	TGTGCCAGCAGTGAAGTCTCGGGACAGGGCTATGGCTACACCTTC
-	many	TRBV12-3/TRBV12-4	TRBJ2-3	CASSPHSDTQYF	TGTGCCAGCAGCCCCCACTCAGATACGCAGTATTTT
-	many	TRBV10-3	TRBJ2-7	CAISEGVTVTYEQYF	TGTGCCATCAGTGAGGGCGTAACAGTAACCTACGAGCAGTACTTC
-	many	TRBV20-1	TRBJ2-1	CSAPGVFEQFF	TGCAGTGCACCCGGGGTTTTTGAGCAGTTCTTC
-	many	TRBV5-1	TRBJ2-3	CASSLGQGYTDTQYF	TGCGCCAGCAGCTTGGGCCAGGGGTACACAGATACGCAGTATTTT
-	many	TRBV15	TRBJ1-2	CATSNRADYGYTF	TGTGCCACCAGCAACAGGGCGGACTATGGCTACACCTTC
-	many	TRBV23-1	TRBJ2-1	CARGRGSSSYNEQFF	TGCGCCAGGGGCAGGGGCTCGAGCTCCTACAATGAGCAGTTCTTC
-	-	TRBV20-1	TRBJ2-3	CSAKRGTDTQYF	TGCAGTGCTAAGAGAGGCACAGATACGCAGTATTTT
-	-	TRBV7-2	TRBJ2-7	CASSLGTGGHEQYF	TGTGCCAGCAGCTTAGGGACTGGGGGCCACGAGCAGTACTTC
-	many	TRBV2	TRBJ1-1	CASSEVGGAMNTEAFF	TGTGCCAGCAGTGAAGTCGGGGGGGCCATGAACACTGAAGCTTTCTTT
TRBD1	-	TRBV10-3	TRBJ2-2	CAISEQGLTGELFF	TGTGCCATCAGTGAACAGGGGTTGACCGGGGAGCTGTTTTTT
-	many	TRBV5-1	TRBJ2-1	CASSLGQVSYNEQFF	TGCGCCAGCAGCTTGGGGCAGGTCTCCTACAATGAGCAGTTCTTC
TRBD2	many	TRBV4-2	TRBJ2-5	CASSGTGGLQETQYF	TGTGCCAGCAGTGGGACGGGGGGGCTCCAAGAGACCCAGTACTTC
-	many	TRBV6-4	TRBJ2-3	CASSDSAGTDTQYF	TGTGCCAGCAGTGACTCAGCGGGCACAGATACGCAGTATTTT
-	once	TRBV5-6	TRBJ2-7	CASSLSQTGEQYF	TGTGCCAGCAGCTTGAGCCAAACGGGGGAGCAGTACTTC
TRBD1	many	TRBV5-6	TRBJ2-7	CASRGSGTGGYEQYF	TGTGCCAGCAGGGGGAGCGGGACAGGGGGCTACGAGCAGTACTTC
-	many	TRBV7-2	TRBJ1-5	CASSPETGRENQPQHF	TGTGCCAGCAGCCCCGAAACGGGTCGAGAAAATCAGCCCCAGCATTTT
TRBD2	many	TRBV7-9	TRBJ2-7	CASSLTGSGNDEQYF	TGTGCCAGCAGCTTAACTGGGAGCGGGAATGACGAGCAGTACTTC
-	-	TRBV18	TRBJ2-2	CASSPFPVLAPTGELFF	TGTGCCAGCTCACCATTCCCCGTGTTGGCACCCACCGGGGAGCTGTTTTTT
-	many	TRBV5-1	TRBJ2-2	CASRRDNTGELFF	TGCGCCAGCAGGAGGGACAACACCGGGGAGCTGTTTTTT
-	many	TRBV29-1	TRBJ2-1	CSVDIASWAYNEQFF	TGCAGCGTTGATATCGCTAGCTGGGCCTACAATGAGCAGTTCTTC
-	-	TRBV6-1	TRBJ2-7	CASNAAADSYEQYF	TGTGCCAGCAACGCGGCAGCGGATTCCTACGAGCAGTACTTC